The sequence of this TCR beta chain was determined in a study of naive and memory T cell subsets (dated 2017 in TCRdb). About the study as a whole: The figure summarizing the skin biopsy and whole blood samples listed approximately 10 blood donors, 7 tuberculin skin test biopsies and 3 saline control biopsies. PCR2 was typically run as a SYBR Green qPCR and stopped at a set threshold, although low-input samples could use end-point PCR of around 6 cycles instead. Study-wide findings and limitations: The RNA-based method was acknowledged to be potentially sensitive to changes in TCR transcripts with T cell activation and differentiation.

Using 3' ligation of a UMI-containing oligonucleotide to TCR cDNA, the study laid out a robust and sensitive protocol to amplify, sequence and analyze TCRs. For whole blood analysis, around 2.4 ml of peripheral blood was collected from healthy adult volunteers into Tempus tubes, and RNA was extracted following the manufacturer's instructions. Total RNA was treated with RQ1 DNase, without cell sorting, prior to reverse transcription, with an input of about 1 to 1,100 ng being targeted. Skin biopsy and whole blood libraries were made to test pipeline robustness in samples where T cells form a minority population. Libraries came from 5' RACE. The ligated cDNA was amplified by four rounds of PCR, in which nested alpha and beta constant region primers were used together with the SP2 primer. TCR RNA was reverse transcribed with SuperScript IV using alpha and beta constant region primers for the blood and skin samples. T4 RNA ligase 1 was used to ligate an oligonucleotide containing the Illumina SP2 primer and a UMI to the 3' end of the cDNA. The 12-nucleotide UMI consisted of two random hexamers with an eight-base spacer between the hexamers to prevent hairpin formation. From the second PCR onward, the TCR alpha and beta chain libraries were handled separately, and dual indexing was used for multiplexing. After pooling, the indexed libraries were analyzed by capillary electrophoresis and sequenced on either an Illumina MiSeq or NextSeq. PhiX DNA at about 5-7% was added to the libraries to raise base diversity and improve cluster recognition. The authors processed their data as follows. Demultiplexor pulled UMIs out of read 2, joined the UMIs with the TCR sequence from read 1, and separated reads according to sample indices. Decombinator identified V and J genes and V-J junctions and gave each TCR a five-part identifier that included V and J deletions. Collapsinator relied on UMIs to correct both sequencing errors and PCR amplification heterogeneity, producing a UMI-based abundance for each TCR. CDR3Translator converted identifiers to nucleotide sequence, translated to amino acids, and extracted CDR3 regions using terminal motifs. Error-corrected alpha and beta TCR counts from blood and skin were compared after normalization to input RNA amount. The public reads were run again by TCRdb, first through fastp at Q25 and then through MiXCR, and only productive beta chains were kept. One record per CDR3 amino acid sequence lists the most common genes and DNA. In this record, the V and J calls reflect TCRdb's handling and not the investigators' own analysis. The sample table holds about 32,000 distinct CDR3 sequences, of which 16% were seen once. Jointly, the top ten make up approximately 2.5% of the sample.

As regards this clonotype: What antigen it recognizes has not been identified. No base-level quality is on record; no much larger clone is a single base apart.

The sequence derives from a female donor in good health.

The CDR3 amino acid sequence is: CASSFSGSQPQHF. The DNA sequence is as follows: TGCGCCAGCAGCTTCAGCGGGAGCCAGCCCCAGCATTTT. The chain is made from TRBV5-1 and TRBJ1-5; the D gene is not confidently resolved. Trimming takes 2 bases from V and 7 bases from J, and the germline ends sit 10 bases apart. The CDR3 has 13 amino acids, counting the end cysteine and phenylalanine. Only the CDR3 DNA stays, 39 bases, in frame from base 1. CDR1 SGHRS and CDR2 YFSETQ were looked up in the germline V gene.